Presented here are 5 T cell receptor beta chains from one specimen sequenced in a study of OX40 agonist ivuxolimab in advanced cancers. The data were produced by immunoSEQ multiplex PCR, yet TCRdb's version contains in-frame clones alone and is incomplete. The table includes approximately 79,000 clones, approximately 86% detected once. The input for sequencing was CD4+ or CD8+ T cells sorted from blood, taken in a trial of the OX40 agonist ivuxolimab. The receptors were sampled from an adult with an advanced solid tumor such as melanoma, head and neck, liver or kidney cancer.

This CDR3 is CASSPTSGVAGGPGEQFF. The DNA of the CDR3 is TGTGCCAGCAGCCCAACCTCTGGTGTAGCGGGAGGGCCTGGTGAGCAGTTCTTC. V is TRBV7-2 and J is TRBJ2-1, with TRBD2 matching over 11 bases. Germline loops: CDR1 SGHTA, CDR2 FQGNSA. J lost 9 bases, V lost 5 bases, and 18 bases had no gene match. The CDR3 runs 18 residues.

The V and J genes are TRBV19 and TRBJ1-1; D is ambiguous. CDR3 size: 16 residues. CDR1 LNHDA and CDR2 SQIVND come from the germline V gene (reference sequence). V lost 0 bases and J 3 bases, leaving 14 bases between the germline ends. In nucleotides, the CDR3 is TGTGCCAGTAGTATAGACAGTTTAACGCAATACACTGAAGCTTTCTTT. Amino acids: CASSIDSLTQYTEAFF.

V and J are TRBV6-5 and TRBJ2-1, with D maybe TRBD2 (5 bases). The CDR3 runs to 10 residues. Germline V CDR1 and CDR2: MNHEY, SVGAGI. Trimming stripped 10 bases from V and 10 bases from J, with 11 bases between. CDR3 sequence: CATAWEEQFF. Written as DNA, the CDR3 is TGTGCCACGGCTTGGGAGGAGCAGTTCTTC.

The chain uses TRBV5-6 and TRBJ1-1; unclear D gene. The CDR3 loop spans 14 amino acids. CDR1 is SGHDT and CDR2 is YYEEEE in the germline V gene. V was clipped by 4 bases and J by 0 bases, with 10 bases between them. CDR3 coding DNA: TGTGCCAGCAGCCTATGGACGTTGAACACTGAAGCTTTCTTT. It encodes CASSLWTLNTEAFF.

Here the CDR3 reads CSVSGLAAYEQYF. DNA for the CDR3: TGCAGCGTTTCCGGACTAGCAGCCTACGAGCAGTACTTC. V is TRBV29-1 and J is TRBJ2-7; 8 bases are shared with TRBD2. The trim removed 5 bases at V and 2 bases at J, leaving 5 bases unmatched. The CDR3 sequence is 13 residues long. Looked up from germline, CDR1 is SQVTM and CDR2 is ANQGSEA.